The rows below give T cell receptor beta chains drawn from one sample of a study of technical replicates of blood from several donors. Clones were sequenced by immunoSEQ multiplex PCR, and TCRdb holds only the in-frame ones, with some missing. The table has about 100,000 clones, nearly 96% seen once. Input material: T cells isolated from PBMCs. These receptors were collected from a human donor in good health. The CDR3 runs from the conserved cysteine through the conserved F or W. Fields, in order: clone size, J gene, D gene, V gene, CDR3 protein, CDR3 DNA. D genes are given only for firm matches. Size tells how often a clone was seen (once, few, many) or the class of an expanded clone, and some rows leave it out.

abundance: .; j_gene: TRBJ2-2; d_gene: TRBD1; v_gene: TRBV7-8; CDR3aa: CASSWGQKNTGELFF; CDR3nt: TGTGCCAGCAGCTGGGGACAGAAAAACACCGGGGAGCTGTTTTTT
abundance: .; j_gene: TRBJ1-5; d_gene: .; v_gene: TRBV5-5; CDR3aa: CASSPQVSSNQPQHF; CDR3nt: TGTGCCAGCAGCCCCCAGGTGAGCAGCAATCAGCCCCAGCATTTT
abundance: once; j_gene: TRBJ1-2; d_gene: .; v_gene: TRBV2; CDR3aa: CASKGDGYTF; CDR3nt: TGTGCCAGCAAGGGGGACGGCTACACCTTC
abundance: .; j_gene: TRBJ1-2; d_gene: TRBD1; v_gene: TRBV7-9; CDR3aa: CASSFGQVPYGYTF; CDR3nt: TGTGCCAGCAGCTTCGGACAGGTGCCCTATGGCTACACCTTC
abundance: .; j_gene: TRBJ1-6; d_gene: .; v_gene: TRBV27; CDR3aa: CASSLSGGFPSPLHF; CDR3nt: TGTGCCAGCAGTTTATCAGGGGGATTCCCCTCACCCCTCCACTTT
abundance: .; j_gene: TRBJ1-6; d_gene: .; v_gene: TRBV4-1; CDR3aa: CASSQEAGMTSPLHF; CDR3nt: TGCGCCAGCAGCCAAGAGGCAGGGATGACTTCACCCCTCCACTTT
abundance: once; j_gene: TRBJ1-4; d_gene: .; v_gene: TRBV15; CDR3aa: CATSKGERATNEKLFF; CDR3nt: TGTGCCACCAGCAAAGGAGAACGAGCAACTAATGAAAAACTGTTTTTT
abundance: .; j_gene: TRBJ2-1; d_gene: TRBD2; v_gene: TRBV9; CDR3aa: CASSVGLVGNEQFF; CDR3nt: TGTGCCAGCAGCGTGGGACTAGTCGGCAATGAGCAGTTCTTC
abundance: .; j_gene: TRBJ2-7; d_gene: .; v_gene: TRBV6-5; CDR3aa: CASSYDTYEQYF; CDR3nt: TGTGCCAGCAGTTACGACACCTACGAGCAGTACTTC
abundance: .; j_gene: TRBJ2-6; d_gene: .; v_gene: TRBV5-1; CDR3aa: CASSLAKIDLAGANVLTF; CDR3nt: TGCGCCAGCAGCTTGGCTAAAATTGACTTAGCTGGGGCCAACGTCCTGACTTTC
abundance: .; j_gene: TRBJ1-3; d_gene: .; v_gene: TRBV5-6; CDR3aa: CASSFQGSSGNTIYF; CDR3nt: TGTGCCAGCAGTTTTCAGGGGTCTTCTGGAAACACCATATATTTT
abundance: once; j_gene: TRBJ1-1; d_gene: .; v_gene: TRBV4-1; CDR3aa: CASSPNGEAFF; CDR3nt: TGCGCCAGCAGCCCCAACGGTGAAGCTTTCTTT
abundance: .; j_gene: TRBJ2-1; d_gene: .; v_gene: TRBV6-4; CDR3aa: CASSPRAYNEQFF; CDR3nt: TGTGCCAGCTCTCCGCGGGCCTACAATGAGCAGTTCTTC
abundance: .; j_gene: TRBJ2-5; d_gene: .; v_gene: TRBV18; CDR3aa: CASSPPTRDVETQYF; CDR3nt: TGTGCCAGCTCACCACCTACCAGGGATGTCGAGACCCAGTACTTC
abundance: .; j_gene: TRBJ2-5; d_gene: .; v_gene: TRBV18; CDR3aa: CASSPPLRGETQYF; CDR3nt: TGTGCCAGCTCACCACCGTTGCGGGGAGAGACCCAGTACTTC
abundance: .; j_gene: TRBJ2-1; d_gene: .; v_gene: TRBV4-1; CDR3aa: CASSQLGNEQFF; CDR3nt: TGCGCCAGCAGCCAACTAGGCAATGAGCAGTTCTTC
abundance: .; j_gene: TRBJ2-1; d_gene: .; v_gene: TRBV2; CDR3aa: CASADHSSYNEQFF; CDR3nt: TGTGCCAGCGCAGACCACAGCTCCTACAATGAGCAGTTCTTC
abundance: .; j_gene: TRBJ2-5; d_gene: TRBD2; v_gene: TRBV4-2; CDR3aa: CASSQDPSGGQETQYF; CDR3nt: TGTGCCAGCAGCCAAGACCCTAGCGGGGGGCAAGAGACCCAGTACTTC
abundance: .; j_gene: TRBJ2-5; d_gene: TRBD2; v_gene: TRBV2; CDR3aa: CASAGGYETQYF; CDR3nt: TGTGCCAGCGCGGGAGGATATGAGACCCAGTACTTC
abundance: .; j_gene: TRBJ2-2; d_gene: .; v_gene: TRBV5-1; CDR3aa: CASSLGTANTGELFF; CDR3nt: TGCGCCAGCAGCTTGGGGACAGCGAACACCGGGGAGCTGTTTTTT